This T cell receptor beta chain appears in the sequencing data of a study of T cells in localized non-small cell lung cancer. Worth noting for this clone: Its antigen remains unknown.

Measured with immunoSEQ multiplex PCR; TCRdb has only the in-frame clones, and not every one. The sample shows about 75,000 clones, 80% of them seen only once. Notes on the study in general: Of the top 100 tumor clones, median roughly 60 were in adjacent lung, approximately 28 among its top 100. Measurement of T cell clonality placed uninvolved adjacent lung highest, above the level in tumor. Longer overall survival associated with higher blood T cell density; shorter survival with higher adjacent-lung clonality.

Trimming took 10 bases from V and 3 from J; bases not matched to a gene: 7. CDR1 and CDR2 (germline): MNHEY, SVGAGI. The CDR3 is 13 amino acids. The J gene is TRBJ1-1, the V gene TRBV6-5, with 8 bases identical to TRBD1. This material consisted of peripheral blood, taken before any cancer treatment. The receptor was derived from an older female donor with stage I lung adenocarcinoma. The CDR3 reads CATSRGPDTEAFF. The CDR3 DNA reads as TGTGCCACCTCCAGGGGGCCGGACACTGAAGCTTTCTTT.